The 11 T cell receptor beta chains reported below all come from one sample, sequenced in a study of CD8 T cells in ankylosing spondylitis. Using its own MiXCR run on the 5' RACE reads, TCRdb lists one record per CDR3 protein. The table includes around 300,000 distinct CDR3 sequences, roughly 14% detected once. The sequenced sample was blood, either unsorted or a sorted T cell fraction (not recorded which). All receptors derive from a male donor with ankylosing spondylitis or in good health (not recorded which).

This clonotype occurred a few times. The chain combines TRBV6-5 with TRBJ2-3; D gene unclear. V was cut by 6 bases and J by 6 bases, with 7 bases left in between. Germline V lookup: CDR1 MNHEY, CDR2 SVGAGI. The CDR3 is 11 amino acids. The CDR3 nucleotides read TGTGCCAGCAGATTACTGGATACGCAGTATTTT. Its protein is CASRLLDTQYF.

In this sample, this clonotype turned up many times. This sequence joins TRBV12-3 or TRBV12-4 and TRBJ2-1, with D possibly being TRBD2 (6 bases). CDR3 length equals 13 residues. V lost 10 bases to trimming and J lost 3 bases, with 13 bases between them. The CDR3 is CATLDGGYNEQFF. As DNA, the CDR3 is TGTGCCACCCTCGACGGGGGCTACAATGAGCAGTTCTTC.

CDR3 in amino acids: CASSQLGGTEAFF. The CDR3 nucleotides read TGTGCCAGCAGCCAATTGGGGGGCACTGAAGCTTTCTTT. The chain uses TRBV3-1 and TRBJ1-1, with a possible D match to TRBD1 (5 bases). The CDR3 covers 13 residues. Per the germline V gene, CDR1 is LGHDT and CDR2 is YNNKEL (reference sequence). The germline V and J ends were trimmed by 2 bases and 4 bases, with 8 bases remaining between them.

This clonotype was detected ten times or more. The chain employs TRBV3-1 and TRBJ2-1; maybe TRBD2 (5 bases). The CDR3 consists of 16 residues. The germline V and J ends were trimmed by 0 bases and 5 bases, with 14 bases remaining between them. Germline V lookup: CDR1 LGHDT, CDR2 YNNKEL (reference sequence). The DNA for the CDR3 is TGTGCCAGCAGCCAAGATTCGGTAGCGAGCCACAATGAGCAGTTCTTC. This sequence encodes CASSQDSVASHNEQFF.

The rearrangement uses TRBV20-1 and TRBJ2-1; D may be TRBD1 or TRBD2 (5 bases each). Trimming pared 5 bases from V and 4 bases from J, leaving 9 bases between. CDR1 and CDR2 from the germline V gene are DFQATT and SNEGSKA (reference sequence). The CDR3 is made up of 12 amino acids. The CDR3 reads CSAVEGYNEQFF. The CDR3 DNA reads TGCAGTGCTGTCGAGGGGTACAATGAGCAGTTCTTC.

The V gene is TRBV4-2, the J gene TRBJ1-1, with a weak D call TRBD1 (5 bases). The germline V and J ends were trimmed by 1 base and 2 bases, with 11 bases remaining between them. This CDR3 spans 15 amino acids. The germline V gene has CDR1 LGHNA and CDR2 YNFKEQ. As DNA, the CDR3 is TGTGCCAGCAGCCAAGCTCAGGGAGGCAACACTGAAGCTTTCTTT. Its protein is CASSQAQGGNTEAFF.

The chain is built from TRBV20-1 and TRBJ2-4; 10 bases map to TRBD1. The CDR3 is 17 amino acids. CDR1 DFQATT and CDR2 SNEGSKA come from the germline V gene (reference sequence). Trimming took 5 bases from V and 1 from J; bases not matched to a gene: 11. The CDR3 nucleotides are TGCAGTGCTTCTCACCGGGACAGGGGCCCCGCCAAAAACATTCAGTACTTC. Its protein is CSASHRDRGPAKNIQYF.

This clonotype was counted ten times or more. The V and J genes are TRBV12-3 or TRBV12-4 and TRBJ2-2, with D perhaps matching TRBD1 (7 bases). Deletions cut 3 bases from V and 5 bases from J, with 13 bases between. There are 15 residues in the CDR3. The CDR3 region is CASSLRQGGTGELFF. Here the CDR3 DNA reads TGTGCCAGCAGTTTGAGGCAGGGGGGTACCGGGGAGCTGTTTTTT.

This clonotype has only a few counts. This CDR3 is CASSLGSPGEQYF. Here the CDR3 DNA reads TGTGCCAGCAGTTTAGGGTCTCCGGGGGAGCAGTACTTC. V gene TRBV12-3 or TRBV12-4 combines with J gene TRBJ2-7, with D perhaps TRBD2 (5 bases). The CDR3 sequence is 13 residues long. V lost 1 base and J lost 7, with 11 bases in between.

This rearrangement joins TRBV20-1 to TRBJ1-4, with a weak D call TRBD1 (5 bases). CDR1 is DFQATT and CDR2 is SNEGSKA in the germline V gene (reference sequence). The CDR3 consists of 12 residues. Trimming took 6 bases from V and 1 from J, leaving 6 bases between them. CDR3 amino acids: CSAQGTNEKLFF. In nucleotides, the CDR3 is TGCAGTGCCCAGGGAACTAATGAAAAACTGTTTTTT.

V and J are TRBV5-6 and TRBJ2-1; possible D gene TRBD1, 6 bases. The CDR3 spans 13 residues. V lost 4 bases to trimming and J lost 5 bases, with 10 bases between them. Germline assignment: CDR1 SGHDT and CDR2 YYEEEE. The CDR3 protein is CASSRTGNNEQFF. The DNA for the CDR3 is TGTGCCAGCAGCCGCACAGGGAACAATGAGCAGTTCTTC.